Reported below is one T cell receptor (beta chain). This sample is drawn from a study of blood T cell repertoires in COVID-19. About the study: Researchers got acute and convalescent COVID-19 samples from the United States, Italy and Spain. PBMCs, B-cell-depleted T cells, or T cells provided the cDNA or gDNA that made up the material.

The CDR3 covers 23 residues. Trimming cost V 0 bases and J 2 bases; bases outside gene matches: 22. Per germline, CDR1 MNHEY and CDR2 SMNVEV (reference sequence). Original processing methods: Reference gene primers were amplified, and this amplification served to estimate nucleated cell counts. Libraries were prepared by immunoSEQ multiplex PCR; TCRdb keeps only in-frame clonotypes and omits some of them. The D gene and trimming were derived from the DNA, and the V and J assignments and clone size from that table. This sample has roughly 81,000 clones, with 70% to 90% found just once. The V call is TRBV27, the J call TRBJ2-1; 10 bases match TRBD2. Sequencing input: peripheral blood. This receptor was obtained from a man between 65 and 85 years old with active or convalescent COVID-19. The CDR3 sequence: CASSLSPLGTAGGPSRPYNEQFF. For the CDR3, the DNA is TGTGCCAGCAGTTTATCTCCCCTTGGGACAGCGGGGGGGCCCTCACGACCCTACAATGAGCAGTTCTTC.